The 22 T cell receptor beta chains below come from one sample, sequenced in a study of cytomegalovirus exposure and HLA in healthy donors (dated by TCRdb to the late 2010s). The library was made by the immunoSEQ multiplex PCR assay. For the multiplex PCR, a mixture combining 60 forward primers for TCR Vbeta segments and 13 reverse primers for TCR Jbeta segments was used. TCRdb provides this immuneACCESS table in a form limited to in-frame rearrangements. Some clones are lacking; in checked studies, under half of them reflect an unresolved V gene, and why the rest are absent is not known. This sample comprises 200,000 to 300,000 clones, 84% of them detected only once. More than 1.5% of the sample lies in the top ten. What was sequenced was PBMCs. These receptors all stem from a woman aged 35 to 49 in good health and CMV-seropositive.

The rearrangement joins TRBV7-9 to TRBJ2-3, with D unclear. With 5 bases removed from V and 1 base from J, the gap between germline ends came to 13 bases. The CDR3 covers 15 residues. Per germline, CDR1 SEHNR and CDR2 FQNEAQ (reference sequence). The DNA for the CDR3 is TGTGCCAGCAGCGGTGGTTTGGCCGGCACAGATACGCAGTATTTT. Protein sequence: CASSGGLAGTDTQYF.

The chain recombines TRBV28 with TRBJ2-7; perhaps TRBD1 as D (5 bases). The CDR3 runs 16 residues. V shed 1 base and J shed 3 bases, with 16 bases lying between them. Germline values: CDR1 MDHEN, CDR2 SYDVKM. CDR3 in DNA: TGTGCCAGCAGTTTATCCCAAGTTGGCAGGGTCTACGAGCAGTACTTC. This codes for CASSLSQVGRVYEQYF.

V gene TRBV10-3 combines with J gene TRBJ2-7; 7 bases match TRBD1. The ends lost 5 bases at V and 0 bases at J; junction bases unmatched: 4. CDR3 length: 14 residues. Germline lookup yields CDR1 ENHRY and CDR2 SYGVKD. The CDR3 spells CAISRTGLSYEQYF. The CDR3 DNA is TGTGCCATCAGTCGGACAGGACTCTCCTACGAGCAGTACTTC.

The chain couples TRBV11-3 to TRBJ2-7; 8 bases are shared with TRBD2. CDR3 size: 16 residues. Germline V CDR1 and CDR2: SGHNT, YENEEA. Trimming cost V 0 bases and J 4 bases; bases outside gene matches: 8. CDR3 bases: TGTGCCAGCAGCTTAGACTCCACTAGCGGAGCTTACGAGCAGTACTTC. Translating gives CASSLDSTSGAYEQYF.

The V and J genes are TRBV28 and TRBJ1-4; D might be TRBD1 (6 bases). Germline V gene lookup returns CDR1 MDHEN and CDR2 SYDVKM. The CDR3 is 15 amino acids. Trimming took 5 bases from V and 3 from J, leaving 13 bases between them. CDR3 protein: CASSPGGAPNEKLFF. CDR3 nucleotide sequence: TGTGCCAGCAGTCCTGGGGGGGCGCCTAATGAAAAACTGTTTTTT.

The CDR3 bases are TGTGCCAGCAAGGGCACCTACGGGAGCTACACCTTC. Its translation is CASKGTYGSYTF. The J gene is TRBJ1-2, the V gene TRBV25-1; D gene uncertain. This CDR3 is built from 12 residues. From germline, CDR1 is MGHDK and CDR2 SYGVNS. Trimming took 7 bases from V and 9 from J, leaving 15 bases between them.

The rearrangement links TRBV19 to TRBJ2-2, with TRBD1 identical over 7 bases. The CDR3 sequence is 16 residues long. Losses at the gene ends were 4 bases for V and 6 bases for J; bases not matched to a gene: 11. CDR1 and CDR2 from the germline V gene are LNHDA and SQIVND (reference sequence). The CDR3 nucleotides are TGTGCCAGTAGTACTACAATCCCTACAGGGGCCGGGGAGCTGTTTTTT. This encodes CASSTTIPTGAGELFF.

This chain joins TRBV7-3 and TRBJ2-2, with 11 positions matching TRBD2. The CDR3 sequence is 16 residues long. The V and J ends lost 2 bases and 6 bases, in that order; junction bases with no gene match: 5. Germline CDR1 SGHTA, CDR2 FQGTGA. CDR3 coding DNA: TGTGCCAGCAGCTTATTCGTAGCGGGAGGGGCCGGGGAGCTGTTTTTT. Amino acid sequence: CASSLFVAGGAGELFF.

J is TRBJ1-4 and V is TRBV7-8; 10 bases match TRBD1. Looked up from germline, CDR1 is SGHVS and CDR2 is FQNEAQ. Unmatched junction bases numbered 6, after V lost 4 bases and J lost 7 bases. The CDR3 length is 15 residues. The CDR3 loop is CASSSLGQGPEKLFF. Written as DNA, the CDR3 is TGTGCCAGCAGCTCATTGGGACAGGGGCCTGAAAAACTGTTTTTT.

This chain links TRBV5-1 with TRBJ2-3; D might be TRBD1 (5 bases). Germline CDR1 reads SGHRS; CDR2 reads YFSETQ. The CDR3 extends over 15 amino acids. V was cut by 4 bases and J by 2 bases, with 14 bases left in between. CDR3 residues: CASSLGPLVTDTQYF. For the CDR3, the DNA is TGCGCCAGCAGCCTGGGGCCCCTTGTCACAGATACGCAGTATTTT.

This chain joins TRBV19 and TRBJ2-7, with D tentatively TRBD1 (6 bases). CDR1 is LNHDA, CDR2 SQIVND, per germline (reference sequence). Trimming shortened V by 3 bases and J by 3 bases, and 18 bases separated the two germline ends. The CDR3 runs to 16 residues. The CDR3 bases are TGTGCCAGTAGTATTGGAGAAACAGGGTTTCGCTACGAGCAGTACTTC. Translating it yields CASSIGETGFRYEQYF.

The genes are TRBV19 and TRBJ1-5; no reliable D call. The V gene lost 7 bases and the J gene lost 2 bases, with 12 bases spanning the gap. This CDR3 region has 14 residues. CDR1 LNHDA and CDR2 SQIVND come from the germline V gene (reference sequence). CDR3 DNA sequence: TGTGCCAGTAAGTACCAGGTTGGCAATCAGCCCCAGCATTTT. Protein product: CASKYQVGNQPQHF. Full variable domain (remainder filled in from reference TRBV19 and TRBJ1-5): DGGITQSPKYLFRKEGQNVTLSCEQNLNHDAMYWYRQDPGQGLRLIYYSQIVNDFQKGDIAEGYSVSREKKESFPLTVTSAQKNPTAFYLCASKYQVGNQPQHFGDGTRLSIL.

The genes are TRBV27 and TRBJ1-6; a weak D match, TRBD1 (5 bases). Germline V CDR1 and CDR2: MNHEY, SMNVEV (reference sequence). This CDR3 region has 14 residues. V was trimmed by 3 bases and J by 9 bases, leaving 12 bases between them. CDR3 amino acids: CASSLAGRSSPLHF. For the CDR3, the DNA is TGTGCCAGCAGTTTGGCAGGGAGGAGTTCACCCCTCCACTTT.

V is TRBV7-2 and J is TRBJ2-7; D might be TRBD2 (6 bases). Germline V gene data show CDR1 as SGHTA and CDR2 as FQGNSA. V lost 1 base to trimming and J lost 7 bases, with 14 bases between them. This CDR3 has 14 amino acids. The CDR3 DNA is TGTGCCAGCAGCTTAGAATCCATGGCGGGGGAGCAGTACTTC. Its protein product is CASSLESMAGEQYF.

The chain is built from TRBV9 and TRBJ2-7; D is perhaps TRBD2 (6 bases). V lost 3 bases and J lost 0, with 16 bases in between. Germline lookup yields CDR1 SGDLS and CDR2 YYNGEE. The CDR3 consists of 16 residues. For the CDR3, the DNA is TGTGCCAGCAGCGGCGGGGCCTCTGGGAGCTCCTACGAGCAGTACTTC. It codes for CASSGGASGSSYEQYF.

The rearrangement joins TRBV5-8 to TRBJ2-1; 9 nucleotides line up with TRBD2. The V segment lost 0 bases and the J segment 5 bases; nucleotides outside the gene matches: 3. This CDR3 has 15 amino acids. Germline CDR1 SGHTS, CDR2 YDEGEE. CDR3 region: CASSLGLADNNEQFF. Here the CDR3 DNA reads TGTGCCAGCAGCTTGGGACTAGCGGACAACAATGAGCAGTTCTTC.

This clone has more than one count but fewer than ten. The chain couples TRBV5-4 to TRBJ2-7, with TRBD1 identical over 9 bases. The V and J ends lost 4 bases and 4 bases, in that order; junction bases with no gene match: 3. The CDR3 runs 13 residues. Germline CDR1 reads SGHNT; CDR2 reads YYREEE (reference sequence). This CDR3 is CASSADRGYEQYF. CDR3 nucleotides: TGTGCCAGCAGCGCCGACAGGGGGTACGAGCAGTACTTC.

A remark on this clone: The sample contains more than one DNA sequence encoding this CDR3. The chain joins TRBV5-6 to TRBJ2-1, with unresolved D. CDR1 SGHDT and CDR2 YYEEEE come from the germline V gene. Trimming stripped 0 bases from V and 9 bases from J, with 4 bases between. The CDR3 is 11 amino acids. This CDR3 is CASSLAGEQFF. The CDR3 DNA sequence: TGTGCCAGCAGCTTGGCGGGTGAGCAGTTCTTC. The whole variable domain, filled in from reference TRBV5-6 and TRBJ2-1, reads DAGVTQSPTHLIKTRGQQVTLRCSPKSGHDTVSWYQQALGQGPQFIFQYYEEEERQRGNFPDRFSGHQFPNYSSELNVNALLLGDSALYLCASSLAGEQFFGPGTRLTVL.

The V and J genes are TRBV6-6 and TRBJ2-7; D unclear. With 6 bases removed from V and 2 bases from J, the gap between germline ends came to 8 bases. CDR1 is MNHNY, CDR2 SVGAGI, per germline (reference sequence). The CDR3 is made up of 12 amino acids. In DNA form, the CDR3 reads TGTGCCAGCAGGGCGGTTGCCTACGAGCAGTACTTC. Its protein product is CASRAVAYEQYF.

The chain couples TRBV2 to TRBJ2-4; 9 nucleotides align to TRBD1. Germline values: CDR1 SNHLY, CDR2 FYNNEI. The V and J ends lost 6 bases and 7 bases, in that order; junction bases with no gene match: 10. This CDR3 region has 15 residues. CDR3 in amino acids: CASRGDRAPWNIQYF. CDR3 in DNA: TGTGCCAGCAGAGGGGACAGGGCCCCTTGGAACATTCAGTACTTC.

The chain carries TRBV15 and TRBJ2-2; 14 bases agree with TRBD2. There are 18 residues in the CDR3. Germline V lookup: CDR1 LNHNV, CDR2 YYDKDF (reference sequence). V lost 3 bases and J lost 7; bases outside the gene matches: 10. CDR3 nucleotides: TGTGCCACCAGCAGTACCGGGACTAGCGGGAGAGGTGGCGGGGAGCTGTTTTTT. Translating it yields CATSSTGTSGRGGGELFF.

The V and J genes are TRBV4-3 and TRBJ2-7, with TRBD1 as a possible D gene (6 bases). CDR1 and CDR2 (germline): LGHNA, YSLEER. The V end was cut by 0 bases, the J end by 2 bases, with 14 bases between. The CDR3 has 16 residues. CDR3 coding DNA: TGCGCCAGCAGCCAAGAGTTAGGGACAACTACCTACGAGCAGTACTTC. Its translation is CASSQELGTTTYEQYF.